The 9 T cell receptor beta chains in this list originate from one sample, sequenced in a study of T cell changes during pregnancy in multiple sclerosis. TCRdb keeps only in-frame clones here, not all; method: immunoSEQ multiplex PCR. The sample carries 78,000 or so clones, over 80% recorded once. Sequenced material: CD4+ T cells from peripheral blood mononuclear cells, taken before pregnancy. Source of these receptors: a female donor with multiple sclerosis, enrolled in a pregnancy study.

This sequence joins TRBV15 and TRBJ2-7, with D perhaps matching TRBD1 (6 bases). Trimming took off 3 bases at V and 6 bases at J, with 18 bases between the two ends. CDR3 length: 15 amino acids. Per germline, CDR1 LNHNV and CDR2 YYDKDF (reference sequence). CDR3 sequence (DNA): TGTGCCACCAGCAGGACACGATCCCAAGGGGGCGAGCAGTACTTC. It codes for CATSRTRSQGGEQYF. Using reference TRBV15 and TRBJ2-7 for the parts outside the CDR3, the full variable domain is DAMVIQNPRYQVTQFGKPVTLSCSQTLNHNVMYWYQQKSSQAPKLLFHYYDKDFNNEADTPDNFQSRRPNTSFCFLDIRSPGLGDTAMYLCATSRTRSQGGEQYFGPGTRLTVT.

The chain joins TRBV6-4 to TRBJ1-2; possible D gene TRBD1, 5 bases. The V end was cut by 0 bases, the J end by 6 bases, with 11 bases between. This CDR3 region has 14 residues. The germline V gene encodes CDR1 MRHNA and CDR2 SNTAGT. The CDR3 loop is CASSDSKGSHGYTF. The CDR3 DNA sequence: TGTGCCAGCAGTGACTCGAAGGGGTCCCATGGCTACACCTTC.

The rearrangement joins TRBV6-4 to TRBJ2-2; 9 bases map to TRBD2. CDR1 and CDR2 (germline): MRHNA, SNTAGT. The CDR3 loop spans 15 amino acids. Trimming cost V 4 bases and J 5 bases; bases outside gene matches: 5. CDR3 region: CASSALAGRTGELFF. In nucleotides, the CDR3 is TGTGCCAGCAGTGCCCTAGCGGGGAGAACCGGGGAGCTGTTTTTT.

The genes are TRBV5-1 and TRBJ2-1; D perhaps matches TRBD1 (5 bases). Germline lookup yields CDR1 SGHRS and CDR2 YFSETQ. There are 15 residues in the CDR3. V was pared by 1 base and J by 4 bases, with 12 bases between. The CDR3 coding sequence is TGCGCCAGCAGCTTGCTCCAGGGTATGTACAATGAGCAGTTCTTC. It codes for CASSLLQGMYNEQFF.

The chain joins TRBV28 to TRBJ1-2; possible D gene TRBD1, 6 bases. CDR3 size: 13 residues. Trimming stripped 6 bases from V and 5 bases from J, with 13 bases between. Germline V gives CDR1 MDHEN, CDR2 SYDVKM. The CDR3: CASSLGQTYGYTF. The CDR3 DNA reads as TGTGCCAGCAGCCTCGGACAGACATATGGCTACACCTTC.

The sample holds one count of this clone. The CDR3 sequence: CASSKGLAGVEGEQYF. CDR3 DNA sequence: TGTGCCAGCAGTAAGGGACTAGCGGGAGTTGAAGGCGAGCAGTACTTC. V and J are TRBV6-6 and TRBJ2-7, with TRBD2 matching 14 bases. The CDR3 covers 16 residues. CDR1 and CDR2 from the germline V gene are MNHNY and SVGAGI (reference sequence). Losses at the gene ends were 5 bases for V and 6 bases for J; bases not matched to a gene: 9.

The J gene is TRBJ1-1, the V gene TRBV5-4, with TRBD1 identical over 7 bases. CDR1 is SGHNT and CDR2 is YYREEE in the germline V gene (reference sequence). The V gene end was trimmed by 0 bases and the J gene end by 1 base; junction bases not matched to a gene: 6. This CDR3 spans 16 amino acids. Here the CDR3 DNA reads TGTGCCAGCAGCTTGGGCGGGCCAGGGGGGAACACTGAAGCTTTCTTT. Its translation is CASSLGGPGGNTEAFF.

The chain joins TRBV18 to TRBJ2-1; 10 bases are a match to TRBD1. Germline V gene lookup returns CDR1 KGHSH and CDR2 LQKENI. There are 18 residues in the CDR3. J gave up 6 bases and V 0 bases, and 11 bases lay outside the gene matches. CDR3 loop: CASSPPRQGAGKGNEQFF. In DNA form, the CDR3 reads TGTGCCAGCTCACCACCGAGACAGGGGGCGGGGAAGGGCAATGAGCAGTTCTTC.

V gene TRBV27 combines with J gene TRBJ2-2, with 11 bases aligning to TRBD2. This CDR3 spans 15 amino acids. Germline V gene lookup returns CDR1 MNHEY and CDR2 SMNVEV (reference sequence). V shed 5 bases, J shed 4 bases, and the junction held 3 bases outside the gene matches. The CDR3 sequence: CASSRTSGSTGELFF. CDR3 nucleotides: TGTGCCAGCAGTCGGACTAGCGGGTCCACCGGGGAGCTGTTTTTT.